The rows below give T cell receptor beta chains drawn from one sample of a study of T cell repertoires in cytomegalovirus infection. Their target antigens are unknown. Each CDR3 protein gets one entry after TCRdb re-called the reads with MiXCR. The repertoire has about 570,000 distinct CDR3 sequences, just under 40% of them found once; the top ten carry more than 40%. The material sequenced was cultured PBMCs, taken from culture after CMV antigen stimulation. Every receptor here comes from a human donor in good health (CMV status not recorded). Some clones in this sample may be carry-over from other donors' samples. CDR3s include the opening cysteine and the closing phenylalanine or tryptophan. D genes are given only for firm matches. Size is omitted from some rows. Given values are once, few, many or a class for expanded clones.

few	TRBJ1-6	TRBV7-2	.	CASSFGVNSPLHF	TGTGCCAGCAGCTTTGGGGTGAATTCACCCCTCCACTTT
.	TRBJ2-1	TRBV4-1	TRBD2	CASRLASGGKGRSGRNNEQFF	TGCGCCAGCCGTCTCGCTAGCGGGGGAAAGGGCAGATCGGGGAGGAACAATGAGCAGTTCTTC
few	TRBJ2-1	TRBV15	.	CATSRGVWEMGAKGSLEQFF	TGTGCCACCAGCAGAGGTGTGTGGGAAATGGGGGCAAAAGGTAGCCTCGAGCAGTTCTTC
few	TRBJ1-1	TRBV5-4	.	CASSGIGTPRENTEAFF	TGTGCCAGCAGCGGTATAGGGACACCCAGGGAGAACACTGAAGCTTTCTTT
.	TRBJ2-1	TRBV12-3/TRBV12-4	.	CASSWTDPAAQEQFF	TGTGCCAGCAGTTGGACAGATCCGGCGGCCCAGGAGCAGTTCTTC
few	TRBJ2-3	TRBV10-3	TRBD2	CAISESRLARTDTQYF	TGTGCCATCAGTGAAAGTCGACTAGCCCGTACAGATACGCAGTATTTT
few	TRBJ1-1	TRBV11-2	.	CASRYGEMNTEAFF	TGTGCCAGCAGGTACGGGGAGATGAACACTGAAGCTTTCTTT
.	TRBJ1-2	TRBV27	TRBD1	CASKTPGQEADGYTF	TGTGCCAGCAAAACACCGGGACAGGAGGCGGATGGCTACACCTTC
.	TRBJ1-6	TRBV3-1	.	CASSQEGYIDSPLHF	TGTGCCAGCAGCCAAGAAGGGTATATTGATTCACCCCTCCACTTT
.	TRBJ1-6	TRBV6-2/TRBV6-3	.	CASRLPGQNSPLHF	TGTGCCAGCAGATTACCGGGTCAGAATTCACCCCTCCACTTT
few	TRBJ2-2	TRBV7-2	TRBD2	CASSARLAGTGELFF	TGTGCCAGCAGCGCCCGACTAGCAGGAACCGGGGAGCTGTTTTTT
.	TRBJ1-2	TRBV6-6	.	CASSASANYGYTF	TGTGCCAGCAGCGCCTCAGCTAACTATGGCTACACCTTC
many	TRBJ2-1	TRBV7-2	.	CASSQASSSYNEQFF	TGTGCCAGCAGCCAGGCATCTTCCTCCTACAATGAGCAGTTCTTC
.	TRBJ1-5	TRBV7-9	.	CASSMTRDIEGYSNQPQHF	TGTGCCAGCAGCATGACACGGGACATCGAAGGTTATAGCAATCAGCCCCAGCATTTT
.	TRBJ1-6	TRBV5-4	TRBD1	CASSSRRRGQSLHF	TGTGCCAGCAGCTCTCGCCGGAGGGGGCAATCCCTCCACTTT
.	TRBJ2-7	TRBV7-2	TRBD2	CASSQFSGGAYEQYF	TGTGCCAGCAGCCAATTTAGCGGGGGGGCCTACGAGCAGTACTTC
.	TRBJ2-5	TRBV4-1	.	CASSQGARGGRETQYF	TGCGCCAGCAGCCAAGGGGCCAGGGGGGGTCGGGAGACCCAGTACTTC
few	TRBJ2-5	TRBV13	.	CASSFGGNSQETQYF	TGTGCCAGCAGCTTTGGCGGGAATTCCCAAGAGACCCAGTACTTC
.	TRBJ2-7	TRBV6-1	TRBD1	CATGQGSYEQYF	TGTGCCACAGGACAGGGATCCTACGAGCAGTACTTC
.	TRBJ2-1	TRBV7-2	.	CASSSGLSPQEQFF	TGTGCCAGCAGCTCGGGGTTATCTCCCCAGGAGCAGTTCTTC
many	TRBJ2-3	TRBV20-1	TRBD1	CSARDWDRAFTDTQYF	TGCAGTGCTAGAGATTGGGACAGGGCCTTCACAGATACGCAGTATTTT
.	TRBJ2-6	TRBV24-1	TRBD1	CATCPGQGKTGANVLTF	TGTGCCACCTGCCCAGGACAGGGGAAAACTGGGGCCAACGTCCTGACTTTC
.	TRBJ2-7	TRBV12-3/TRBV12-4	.	CASSSPVAGINEQYF	TGTGCCAGCAGTTCCCCCGTGGCAGGGATTAACGAGCAGTACTTC
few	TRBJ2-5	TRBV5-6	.	CASSLVQQETQYF	TGTGCCAGCAGCTTGGTTCAGCAAGAGACCCAGTACTTC
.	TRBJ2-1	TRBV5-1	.	CASSPGGVGNEQFF	TGCGCCAGCAGCCCAGGGGGGGTGGGCAATGAGCAGTTCTTC
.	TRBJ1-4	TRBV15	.	CATSGWREPNEKLFF	TGTGCCACCAGCGGATGGCGGGAACCTAATGAAAAACTGTTTTTT
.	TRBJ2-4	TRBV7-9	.	CASRQDGNIQYF	TGTGCCAGCAGACAAGACGGGAACATTCAGTACTTC
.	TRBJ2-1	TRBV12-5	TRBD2	CASGPGLAVEQFF	TGTGCTAGTGGTCCAGGACTAGCGGTTGAGCAGTTCTTC
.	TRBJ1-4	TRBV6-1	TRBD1	CASSIRDRGYEKLFF	TGTGCCAGCAGTATTCGGGACAGGGGATATGAAAAACTGTTTTTT
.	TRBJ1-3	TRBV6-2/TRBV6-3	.	CASSTTASSGNTIYF	TGTGCCAGCAGTACGACAGCGAGCTCTGGAAACACCATATATTTT
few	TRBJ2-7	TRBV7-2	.	CASSSRGGRDEQYF	TGTGCCAGCAGCTCCAGGGGGGGGCGGGACGAGCAGTACTTC
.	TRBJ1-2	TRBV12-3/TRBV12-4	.	CASSFGGPDYGYTF	TGTGCCAGCAGTTTCGGGGGACCTGACTATGGCTACACCTTC
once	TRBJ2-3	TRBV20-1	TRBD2	CSALGSGADTQYF	TGCAGTGCCCTCGGGAGCGGGGCAGATACGCAGTATTTT
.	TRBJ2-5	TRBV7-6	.	CASTRSRGETQYF	TGTGCCAGCACCCGTTCGAGGGGGGAGACCCAGTACTTC
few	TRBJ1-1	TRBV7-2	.	CASSLAGGSSEAFF	TGTGCCAGCAGCTTAGCCGGTGGAAGCTCTGAAGCTTTCTTT
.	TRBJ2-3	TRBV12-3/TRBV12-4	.	CASSSEGNPTDTQYF	TGTGCCAGCAGTTCCGAAGGCAACCCCACAGATACGCAGTATTTT
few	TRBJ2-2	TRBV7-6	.	CASSLRSSNTGELFF	TGTGCCAGCAGCTTACGTTCGAGTAATACCGGGGAGCTGTTTTTT
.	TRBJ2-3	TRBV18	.	CASSRATQGLDTQYF	TGTGCCAGCTCACGAGCGACCCAGGGGTTGGATACGCAGTATTTT
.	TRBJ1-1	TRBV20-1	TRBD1	CSALGGQGGGTEAFF	TGCAGTGCTTTGGGGGGACAGGGAGGGGGGACTGAAGCTTTCTTT
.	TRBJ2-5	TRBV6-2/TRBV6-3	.	CASSSYGRRVQETQYF	TGTGCCAGCAGTTCCTACGGGCGAAGGGTCCAAGAGACCCAGTACTTC
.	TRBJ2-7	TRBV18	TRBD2	CASSSGLAGATYEQYF	TGTGCCAGCTCATCAGGACTAGCGGGGGCCACCTACGAGCAGTACTTC
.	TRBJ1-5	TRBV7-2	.	CASSLDPQGQPQHF	TGTGCCAGCAGCTTGGACCCACAGGGTCAGCCCCAGCATTTT
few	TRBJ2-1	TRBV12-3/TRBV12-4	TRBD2	CASSPGRANEQFF	TGTGCCAGTTCTCCCGGGAGGGCCAATGAGCAGTTCTTC
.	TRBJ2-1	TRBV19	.	CASSMTNSNNEQFF	TGTGCCAGTAGTATGACTAATTCTAACAATGAGCAGTTCTTC
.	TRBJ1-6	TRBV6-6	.	CASSYFLQGHSPLHF	TGTGCCAGCAGTTACTTCTTGCAGGGACATTCACCCCTCCACTTT